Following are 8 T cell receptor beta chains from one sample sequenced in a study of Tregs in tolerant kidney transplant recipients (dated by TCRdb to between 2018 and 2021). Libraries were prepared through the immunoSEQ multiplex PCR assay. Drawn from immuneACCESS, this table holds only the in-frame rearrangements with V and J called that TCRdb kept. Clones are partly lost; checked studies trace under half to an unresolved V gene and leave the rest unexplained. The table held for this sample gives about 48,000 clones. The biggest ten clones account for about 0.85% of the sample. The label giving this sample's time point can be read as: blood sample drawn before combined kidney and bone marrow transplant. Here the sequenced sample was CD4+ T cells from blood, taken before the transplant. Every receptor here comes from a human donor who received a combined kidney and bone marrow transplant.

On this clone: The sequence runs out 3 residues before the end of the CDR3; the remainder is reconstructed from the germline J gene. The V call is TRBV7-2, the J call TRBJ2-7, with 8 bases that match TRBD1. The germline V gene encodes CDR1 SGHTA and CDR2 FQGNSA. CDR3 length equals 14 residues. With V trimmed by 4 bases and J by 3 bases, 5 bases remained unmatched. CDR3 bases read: TGTGCCAGCAGCTACCAGGGGGCAGGCTACGAG. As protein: CASSYQGAGYE. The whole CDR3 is CASSYQGAGYEQYF.

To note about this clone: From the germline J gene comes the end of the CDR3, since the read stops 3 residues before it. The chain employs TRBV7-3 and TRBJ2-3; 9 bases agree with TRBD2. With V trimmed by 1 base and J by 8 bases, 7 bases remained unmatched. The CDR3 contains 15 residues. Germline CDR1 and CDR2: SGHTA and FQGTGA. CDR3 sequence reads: CASSLKASGTGTQYF. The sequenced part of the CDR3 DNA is TGTGCCAGCAGCTTAAAAGCTAGCGGGACGGGTACG.

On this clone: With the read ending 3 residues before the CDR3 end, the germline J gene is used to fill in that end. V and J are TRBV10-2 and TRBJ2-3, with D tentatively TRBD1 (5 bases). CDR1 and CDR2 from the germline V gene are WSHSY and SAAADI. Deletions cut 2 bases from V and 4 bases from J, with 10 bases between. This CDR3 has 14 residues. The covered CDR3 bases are TGCGCCAGCAGTGAGGCATTAGGGGCAGATACG. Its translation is CASSEALGADT. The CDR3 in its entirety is CASSEALGADTQYF.

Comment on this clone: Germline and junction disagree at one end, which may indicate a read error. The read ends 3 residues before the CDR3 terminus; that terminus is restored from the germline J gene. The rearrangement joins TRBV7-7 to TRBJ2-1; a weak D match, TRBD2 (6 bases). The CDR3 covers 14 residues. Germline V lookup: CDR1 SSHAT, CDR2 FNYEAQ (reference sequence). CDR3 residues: CASSLGGLGNEQFF. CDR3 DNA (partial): TGTGCTAGCAGCTTGGGGGGATTGGGCAATGAG.

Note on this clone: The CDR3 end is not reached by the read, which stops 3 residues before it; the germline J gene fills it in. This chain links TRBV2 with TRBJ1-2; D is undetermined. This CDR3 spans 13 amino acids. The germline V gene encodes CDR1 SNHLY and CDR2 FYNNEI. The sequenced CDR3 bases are TGTGCCAGCAGTGTCGGACCGGGCGGGGGC. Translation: CASSVGPGGG. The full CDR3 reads CASSVGPGGGYTF.

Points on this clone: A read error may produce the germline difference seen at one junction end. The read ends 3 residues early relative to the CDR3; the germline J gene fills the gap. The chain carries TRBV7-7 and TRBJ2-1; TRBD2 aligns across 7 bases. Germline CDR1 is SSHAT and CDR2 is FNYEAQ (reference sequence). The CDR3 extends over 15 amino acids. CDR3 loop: CASSLEAGPYNEQFF. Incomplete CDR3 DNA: TGTGCTAGCAGCTTAGAAGCGGGACCCTACAATGAG.

The sequenced part of the CDR3 DNA is TGTGCCAGCAGCTTAGCGGTCACAATTGAA. It yields the protein CASSLAVTIE. The whole CDR3 protein is CASSLAVTIEAFF. This sequence joins TRBV7-9 and TRBJ1-1; no clear D. The CDR3 goes on 3 residues after the read ends, and that part is filled in from the germline J gene. CDR3 size: 13 residues. Germline-derived CDR1 and CDR2 are SEHNR and FQNEAQ (reference sequence). V lost 0 bases to trimming and J lost 7 bases, with 9 bases between them. Variable domain in full (rest from reference TRBV7-9 and TRBJ1-1): DTGVSQNPRHKITKRGQNVTFRCDPISEHNRLYWYRQTLGQGPEFLTYFQNEAQLEKSRLLSDRFSAERPKGSFSTLEIQRTEQGDSAMYLCASSLAVTIEAFFGQGTRLTVV.

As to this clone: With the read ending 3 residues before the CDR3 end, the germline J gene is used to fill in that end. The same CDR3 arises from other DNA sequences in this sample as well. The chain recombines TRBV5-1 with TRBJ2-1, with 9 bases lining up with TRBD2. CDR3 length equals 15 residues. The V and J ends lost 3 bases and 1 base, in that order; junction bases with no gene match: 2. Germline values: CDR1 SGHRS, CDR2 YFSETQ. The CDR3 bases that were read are TGCGCCAGCAGCTCAGCGGGAGGATCCTACAATGAG. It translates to CASSSAGGSYNE. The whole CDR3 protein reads CASSSAGGSYNEQFF.